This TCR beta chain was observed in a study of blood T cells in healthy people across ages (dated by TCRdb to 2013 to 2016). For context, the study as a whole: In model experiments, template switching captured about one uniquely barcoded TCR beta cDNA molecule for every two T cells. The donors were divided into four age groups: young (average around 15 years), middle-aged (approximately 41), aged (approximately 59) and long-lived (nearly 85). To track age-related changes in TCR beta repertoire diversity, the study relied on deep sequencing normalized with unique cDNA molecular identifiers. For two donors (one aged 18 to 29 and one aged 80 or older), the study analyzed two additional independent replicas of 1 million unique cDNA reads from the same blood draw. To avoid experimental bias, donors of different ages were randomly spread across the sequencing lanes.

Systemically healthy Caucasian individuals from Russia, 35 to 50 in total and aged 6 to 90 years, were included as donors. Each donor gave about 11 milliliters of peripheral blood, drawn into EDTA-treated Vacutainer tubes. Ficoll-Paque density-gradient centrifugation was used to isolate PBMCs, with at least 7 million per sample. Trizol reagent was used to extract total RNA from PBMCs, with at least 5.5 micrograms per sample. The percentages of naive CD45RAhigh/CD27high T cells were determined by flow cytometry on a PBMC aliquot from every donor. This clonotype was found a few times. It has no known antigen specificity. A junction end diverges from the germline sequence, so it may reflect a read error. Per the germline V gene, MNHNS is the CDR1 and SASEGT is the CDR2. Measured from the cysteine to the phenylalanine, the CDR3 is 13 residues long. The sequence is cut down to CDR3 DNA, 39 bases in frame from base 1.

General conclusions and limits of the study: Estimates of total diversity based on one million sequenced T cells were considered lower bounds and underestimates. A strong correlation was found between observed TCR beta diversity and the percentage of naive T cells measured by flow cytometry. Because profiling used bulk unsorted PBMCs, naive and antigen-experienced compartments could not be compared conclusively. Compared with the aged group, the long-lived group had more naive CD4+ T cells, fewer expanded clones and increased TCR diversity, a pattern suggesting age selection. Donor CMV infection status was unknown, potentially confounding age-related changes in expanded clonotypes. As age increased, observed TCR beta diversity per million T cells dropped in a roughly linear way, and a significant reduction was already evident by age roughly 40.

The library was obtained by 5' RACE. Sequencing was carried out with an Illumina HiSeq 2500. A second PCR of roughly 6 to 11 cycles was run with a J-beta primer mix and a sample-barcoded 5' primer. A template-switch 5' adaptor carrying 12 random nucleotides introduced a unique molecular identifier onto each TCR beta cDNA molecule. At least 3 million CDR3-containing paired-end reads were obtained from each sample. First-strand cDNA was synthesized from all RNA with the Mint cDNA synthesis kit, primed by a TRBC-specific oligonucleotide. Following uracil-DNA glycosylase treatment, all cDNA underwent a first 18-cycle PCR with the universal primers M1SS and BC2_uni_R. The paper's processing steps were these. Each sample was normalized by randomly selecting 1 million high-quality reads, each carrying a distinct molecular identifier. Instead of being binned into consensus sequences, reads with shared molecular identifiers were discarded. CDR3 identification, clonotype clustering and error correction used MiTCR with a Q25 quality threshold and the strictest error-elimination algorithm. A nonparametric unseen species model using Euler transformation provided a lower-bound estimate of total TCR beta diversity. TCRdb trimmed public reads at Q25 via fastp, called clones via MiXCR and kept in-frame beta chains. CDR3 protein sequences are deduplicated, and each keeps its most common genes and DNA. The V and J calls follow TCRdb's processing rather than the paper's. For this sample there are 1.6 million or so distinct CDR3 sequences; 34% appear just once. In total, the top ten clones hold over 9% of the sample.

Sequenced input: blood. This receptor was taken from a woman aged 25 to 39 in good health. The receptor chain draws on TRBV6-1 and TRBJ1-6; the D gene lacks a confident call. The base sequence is TGTGCCAGCAGGGAAGCTATGGATTCACCCCTCCACTTT. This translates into CASREAMDSPLHF.